The T cell receptor (beta chain) described here comes from a study of cytomegalovirus exposure and HLA in healthy donors. With 60 Vbeta and 13 Jbeta primers, the PCR was carried out. TCRdb keeps only in-frame clones here, not all; method: immunoSEQ multiplex PCR. The sample gives 150,000 to 200,000 clones, around four fifths of which show up once; more than 1.5% is in the top ten. Trimming took off 2 bases at V and 5 bases at J, with 22 bases between the two ends. The germline V gene has CDR1 SGHTA and CDR2 FQGNSA. The CDR3 covers 17 residues. This clonotype originated in a man younger than 30 in good health and CMV-seronegative. Sequencing used PBMCs. The chain employs TRBV7-2 and TRBJ2-7; possibly TRBD2 for D (5 bases). CDR3 nucleotides: TGTGCCAGCAGCTTAAGGTTCGTAGCGTTCCGCCCCAACGAGCAGTACTTC. As protein: CASSLRFVAFRPNEQYF.